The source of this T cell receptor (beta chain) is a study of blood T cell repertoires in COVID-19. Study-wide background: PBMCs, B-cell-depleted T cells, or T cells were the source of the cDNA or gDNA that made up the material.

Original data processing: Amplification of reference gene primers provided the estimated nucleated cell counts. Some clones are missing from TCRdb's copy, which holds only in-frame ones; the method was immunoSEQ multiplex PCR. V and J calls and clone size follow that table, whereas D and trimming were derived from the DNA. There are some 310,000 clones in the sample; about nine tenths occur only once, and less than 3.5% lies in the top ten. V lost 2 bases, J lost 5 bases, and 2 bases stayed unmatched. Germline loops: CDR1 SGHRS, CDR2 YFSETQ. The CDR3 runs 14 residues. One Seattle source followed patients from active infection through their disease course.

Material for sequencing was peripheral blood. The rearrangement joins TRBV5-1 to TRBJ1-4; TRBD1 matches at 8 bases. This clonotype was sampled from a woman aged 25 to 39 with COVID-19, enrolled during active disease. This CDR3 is CASSLQGENEKLFF. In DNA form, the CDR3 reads TGCGCCAGCAGCTTACAGGGGGAAAATGAAAAACTGTTTTTT.